The TCR beta chain under discussion was sequenced for a study of neurological immune-mediated disorders. Whole-study context: The multiple sclerosis group of around 34 included roughly 31 relapsing-remitting and 3 secondary progressive patients.

Trimming removed 3 bases at V and 3 bases at J, with 12 bases between. Germline V gives CDR1 MDHEN, CDR2 SYDVKM. CDR3 length: 14 residues. There were approximately 1.1 million CD4+ or CD8+ T cells used in the sorted libraries. The cDNA was generated through 5'RACE incorporating 10-nucleotide random UMIs. Each sequencing run yielded over 200 million TCR-beta sequences from 15-18 subjects. Via MiXCR, TCRdb re-called the 5' RACE reads, giving one row per CDR3 protein. The table includes about 21,000 distinct CDR3 sequences, around 15% detected once. This clonotype was observed at least ten times. The source material was CD8+ T cells from blood. The chain couples TRBV28 to TRBJ2-7, with D perhaps matching TRBD1 or TRBD2 (5 bases each). This TCR was recovered from a woman under 30 with multiple sclerosis. The CDR3 coding sequence is TGTGCCAGCAGTTTGGGGACCCTCAGCTACGAGCAGTACTTC. Translation: CASSLGTLSYEQYF.